This T cell receptor (beta chain) was identified in a study of immune heterogeneity within non-small cell lung tumors. Study background: Histology included 4 squamous cell carcinomas, fewer than 13 non-squamous carcinomas and 1 unspecified tumor.

V dropped 5 bases and J dropped 6 bases, with 17 bases sitting between them. The CDR3 covers 14 residues. Sample share makes this clonotype medium-sized (0.01 to 0.1%). Multiplex PCR amplified the TCR beta CDR3 region. Its first round ran for approximately 11 cycles with 32 V and 13 J primers. In TCRdb, the multiplex PCR reads were re-called with MiXCR into one record per CDR3 protein. The profile covers 15,000 or so distinct CDR3 sequences, with under 30% appearing a single time and over 4% taken by the ten largest. Genomic DNA extracted from bulk tumor tissue served as template. A total of roughly 600 ng was used per sample. During surgery, each primary tumor gave multiple biopsies spaced as far apart as possible. Undergoing curative surgery were patients whose non-small cell lung cancer was untreated and newly diagnosed.

This clonotype was obtained from a man aged 40-49 years with non-small cell lung cancer. The rearrangement links TRBV12-3 or TRBV12-4 to TRBJ2-7; D is undetermined. Sequenced input: lung tumor tissue. The CDR3 loop reads CASSGSARASEQYF. For the CDR3, the DNA is TGTGCCAGCAGTGGGTCGGCGCGAGCCTCCGAGCAGTACTTC.